This is a list of T cell receptor beta chains from one sample in a study of OX40 agonist ivuxolimab in advanced cancers. Assay: immunoSEQ multiplex PCR; the TCRdb copy retains only in-frame clones and omits some. Among approximately 81,000 clones listed, around 87% were seen once. This specimen was CD4+ or CD8+ T cells sorted from blood, taken in a trial of the OX40 agonist ivuxolimab. The origin of the receptors is an adult with an advanced solid tumor such as melanoma, head and neck, liver or kidney cancer. Each CDR3 is given with its conserved first and last residue.

v_gene	j_gene	CDR3aa
TRBV6-6	TRBJ1-1	CASSKTGLNTEAFF
TRBV20-1	TRBJ1-3	CSASIGNTIYF
TRBV5-1	TRBJ2-7	CASSSGQGANEQYF
TRBV7-6	TRBJ1-5	CASSLGQGRPQHF
TRBV6-4	TRBJ2-3	CASSPGAGPTDTQYF
TRBV18	TRBJ2-1	CASSPSLPGLAGVDEQFF
TRBV10-1	TRBJ2-3	CASSEGAFTDTQYF
TRBV7-3	TRBJ2-2	CASSRPGGGRTGELFF
TRBV7-7	TRBJ2-7	CASSSGLAGRYEQYF
TRBV28	TRBJ1-5	CASSTTAISNQPQHF
TRBV5-4	TRBJ2-3	CASSFVRGGAGVTTDTQYF
TRBV7-9	TRBJ2-2	CASSRFPLARDKNTGELFF
TRBV7-6	TRBJ2-7	CASSPRDGGRVGKQYF
TRBV2	TRBJ1-4	CASSDKDWSEKLFF
TRBV7-6	TRBJ2-2	CASSLQGNTGELFF
TRBV6-5	TRBJ1-3	CASRGTFGNTIYF
TRBV2	TRBJ1-2	CATPQGEYALNYGYTF